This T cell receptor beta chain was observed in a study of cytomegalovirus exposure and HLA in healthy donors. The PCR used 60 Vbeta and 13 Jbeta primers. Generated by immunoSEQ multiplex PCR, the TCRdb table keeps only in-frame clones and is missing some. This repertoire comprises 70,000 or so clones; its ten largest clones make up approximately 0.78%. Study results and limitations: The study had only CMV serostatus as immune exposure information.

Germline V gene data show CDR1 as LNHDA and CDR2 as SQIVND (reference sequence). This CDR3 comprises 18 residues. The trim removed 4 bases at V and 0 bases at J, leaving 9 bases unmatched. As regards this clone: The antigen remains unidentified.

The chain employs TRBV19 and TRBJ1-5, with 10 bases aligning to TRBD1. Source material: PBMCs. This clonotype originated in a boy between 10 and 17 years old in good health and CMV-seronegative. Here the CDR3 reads CASSKGQGSPYSNQPQHF. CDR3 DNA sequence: TGTGCCAGTAGTAAGGGACAGGGGAGCCCTTATAGCAATCAGCCCCAGCATTTT.